The 2 T cell receptor beta chains presented below share a single source sample, sequenced in a study of cytomegalovirus exposure and HLA in healthy donors. Here immunoSEQ multiplex PCR was the method, and the copy in TCRdb shows in-frame clones only, minus some. The table records fewer than 350,000 clones, over 75% of them present only once. What was sequenced was PBMCs. Receptors were obtained from a woman in her late teens or twenties in good health and CMV-seronegative.

V gene TRBV6-5 combines with J gene TRBJ1-1; the D is unclear. The CDR3 spans 12 residues. V shed 2 bases and J shed 8 bases, with 9 bases lying between them. Germline V gene sequence: CDR1 MNHEY, CDR2 SVGAGI. CDR3 sequence: CASSYGPSEAFF. Written as DNA, the CDR3 is TGTGCCAGCAGTTACGGGCCGTCGGAAGCTTTCTTT.

The J gene is TRBJ1-5, the V gene TRBV28, with TRBD1 as a possible D gene (6 bases). Per the germline V gene, CDR1 is MDHEN and CDR2 is SYDVKM. The CDR3 is 13 residues long. V was cut by 11 bases and J by 3 bases, with 14 bases left in between. For the CDR3, the DNA is TGTGCCGGATCGAACAGGGCCAATCAGCCCCAGCATTTT. Protein: CAGSNRANQPQHF.